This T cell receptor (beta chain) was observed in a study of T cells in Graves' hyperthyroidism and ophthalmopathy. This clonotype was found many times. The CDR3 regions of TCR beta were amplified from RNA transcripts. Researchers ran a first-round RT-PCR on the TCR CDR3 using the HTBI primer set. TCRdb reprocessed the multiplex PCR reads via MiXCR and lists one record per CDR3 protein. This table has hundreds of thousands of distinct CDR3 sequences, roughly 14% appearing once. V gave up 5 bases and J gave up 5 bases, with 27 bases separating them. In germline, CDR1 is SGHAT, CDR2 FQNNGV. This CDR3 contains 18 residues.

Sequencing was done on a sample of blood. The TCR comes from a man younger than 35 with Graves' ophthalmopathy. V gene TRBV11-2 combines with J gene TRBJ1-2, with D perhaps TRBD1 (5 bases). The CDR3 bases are TGTGCCAGCAGCACCCCCCGAGAGGGGAAAAAACTGCTATATGGCTACACCTTC. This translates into CASSTPREGKKLLYGYTF.